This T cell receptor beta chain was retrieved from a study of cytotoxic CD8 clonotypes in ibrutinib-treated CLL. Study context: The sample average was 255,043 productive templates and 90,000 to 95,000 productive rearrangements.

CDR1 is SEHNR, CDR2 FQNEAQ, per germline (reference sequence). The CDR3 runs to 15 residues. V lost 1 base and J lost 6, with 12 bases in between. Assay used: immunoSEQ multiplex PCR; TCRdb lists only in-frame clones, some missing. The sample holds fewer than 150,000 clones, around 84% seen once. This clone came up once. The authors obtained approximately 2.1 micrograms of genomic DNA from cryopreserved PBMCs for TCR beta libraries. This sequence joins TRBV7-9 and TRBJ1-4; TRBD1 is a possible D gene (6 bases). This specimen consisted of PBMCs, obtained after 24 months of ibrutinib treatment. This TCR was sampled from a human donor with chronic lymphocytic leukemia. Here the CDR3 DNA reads TGTGCCAGCAGCTTAGATGCAGGGGCGGATGAAAAACTGTTTTTT. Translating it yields CASSLDAGADEKLFF. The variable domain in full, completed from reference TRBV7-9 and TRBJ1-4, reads DTGVSQNPRHKITKRGQNVTFRCDPISEHNRLYWYRQTLGQGPEFLTYFQNEAQLEKSRLLSDRFSAERPKGSFSTLEIQRTEQGDSAMYLCASSLDAGADEKLFFGSGTQLSVL.